Ten or more counts support the clone carrying this T cell receptor (beta chain). Its target is not known. Trimming at V came to 8 bases and at J to 7 bases, leaving 16 bases not matched to a gene. The CDR3 runs 16 residues. This record comes from a study of T cells in Graves' hyperthyroidism and ophthalmopathy. General study results and limits: Expanded thyroid clonotypes (above 0.001) were mostly also found in blood.

The blood sample predates any ophthalmopathy symptoms, coming from first hyperthyroidism diagnosis. Amplified regions were TCR beta CDR3 sequences from RNA transcripts. HTBI primers were used for first-round RT-PCR of the TCR CDR3. Each CDR3 protein is one row after TCRdb ran MiXCR on the multiplex PCR reads. This table holds more than 300,000 distinct CDR3 sequences, approximately 17% found once. This chain links TRBV12-3 or TRBV12-4 with TRBJ1-2; 10 nucleotides align to TRBD1. Sequences were obtained from blood. The receptor was derived from a woman in her twenties or thirties with Graves' hyperthyroidism that later progressed to Graves' ophthalmopathy. The CDR3 loop is CASSEGVPGQGSGYTF. As DNA, the CDR3 is TGTGCCAGCTCGGAGGGGGTACCGGGACAGGGGTCTGGCTACACCTTC.